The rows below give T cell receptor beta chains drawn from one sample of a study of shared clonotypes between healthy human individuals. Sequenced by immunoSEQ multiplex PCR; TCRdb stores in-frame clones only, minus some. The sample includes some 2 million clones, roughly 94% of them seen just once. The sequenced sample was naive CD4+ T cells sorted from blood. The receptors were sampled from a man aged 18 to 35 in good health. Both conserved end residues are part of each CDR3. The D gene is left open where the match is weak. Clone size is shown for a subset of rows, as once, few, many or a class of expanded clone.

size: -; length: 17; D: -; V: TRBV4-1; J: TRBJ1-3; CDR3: CASSQAGRTGSGNTIYF; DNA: TGCGCCAGCAGCCAAGCCGGCCGGACGGGCTCTGGAAACACCATATATTTT
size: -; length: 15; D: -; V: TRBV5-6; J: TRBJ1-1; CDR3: CASSFLRVMNTEAFF; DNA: TGTGCCAGCAGCTTTTTGCGGGTCATGAACACTGAAGCTTTCTTT
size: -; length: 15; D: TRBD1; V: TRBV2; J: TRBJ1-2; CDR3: CASRGQGSKPYGYTF; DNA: TGTGCCAGCAGGGGACAGGGGTCAAAGCCCTATGGCTACACCTTC
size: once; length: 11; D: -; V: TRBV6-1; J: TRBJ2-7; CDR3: CASSAGEKQYF; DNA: TGTGCCAGCAGTGCTGGGGAGAAGCAGTACTTC
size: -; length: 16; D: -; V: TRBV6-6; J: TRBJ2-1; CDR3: CASSSRRVANADEQFF; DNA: TGTGCCAGCAGTTCCCGAAGGGTAGCGAACGCCGATGAGCAGTTCTTC
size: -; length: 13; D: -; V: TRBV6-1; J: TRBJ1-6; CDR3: CASRSGSNSPLHF; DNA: TGTGCCAGCAGGTCAGGGAGTAATTCACCCCTCCACTTT
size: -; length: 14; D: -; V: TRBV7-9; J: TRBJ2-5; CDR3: CASRSTTAQETQYF; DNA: TGTGCCAGCAGGAGCACTACAGCGCAAGAGACCCAGTACTTC
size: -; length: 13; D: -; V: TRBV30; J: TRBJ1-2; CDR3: CAWRAGSPYGYTF; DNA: TGTGCCTGGAGGGCAGGGAGCCCCTATGGCTACACCTTC
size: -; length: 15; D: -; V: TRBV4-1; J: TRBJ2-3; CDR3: CASSQESYSTDTQYF; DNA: TGCGCCAGCAGCCAAGAATCCTACAGCACAGATACGCAGTATTTT
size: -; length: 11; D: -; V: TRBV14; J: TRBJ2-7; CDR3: CASSPGVEQYF; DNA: TGTGCCAGCAGCCCAGGAGTGGAGCAGTACTTC
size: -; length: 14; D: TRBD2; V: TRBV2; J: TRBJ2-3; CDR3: CASERGPSTDTQYF; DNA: TGTGCCAGCGAGCGGGGCCCTAGCACAGATACGCAGTATTTT
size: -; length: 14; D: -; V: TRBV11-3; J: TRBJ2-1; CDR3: CASSLGYSGNEQFF; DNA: TGTGCCAGCAGCTTAGGGTACAGTGGGAATGAGCAGTTCTTC
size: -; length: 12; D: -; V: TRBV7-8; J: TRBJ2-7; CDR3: CASSLAKGEQYF; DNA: TGTGCCAGCAGCTTAGCGAAGGGTGAGCAGTACTTC
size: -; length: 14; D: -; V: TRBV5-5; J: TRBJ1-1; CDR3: CASSLTQGNTEAFF; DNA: TGTGCCAGCAGCTTGACCCAGGGGAACACTGAAGCTTTCTTT
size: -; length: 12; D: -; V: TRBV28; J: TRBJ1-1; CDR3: CASSLYGGEAFF; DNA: TGTGCCAGCAGTTTATATGGGGGTGAAGCTTTCTTT
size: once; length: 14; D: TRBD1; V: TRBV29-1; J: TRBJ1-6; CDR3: CSVRTGPINSPLHF; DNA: TGCAGCGTCCGGACAGGGCCAATTAATTCACCCCTCCACTTT
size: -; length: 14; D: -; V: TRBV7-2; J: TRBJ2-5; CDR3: CASSLGGAQETQYF; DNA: TGTGCCAGCAGCTTAGGGGGGGCGCAGGAGACCCAGTACTTC
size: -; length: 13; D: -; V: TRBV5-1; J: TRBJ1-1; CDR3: CASSWSRGTEAFF; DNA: TGCGCCAGCAGCTGGTCCAGGGGCACTGAAGCTTTCTTT
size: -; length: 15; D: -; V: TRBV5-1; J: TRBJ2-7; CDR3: CASSFLGTVSYEQYF; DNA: TGCGCCAGCAGCTTTCTTGGGACGGTATCCTACGAGCAGTACTTC
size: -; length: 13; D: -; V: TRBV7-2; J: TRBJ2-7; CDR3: CASSLLPGYEQYF; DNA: TGTGCCAGCAGCTTACTTCCGGGGTACGAGCAGTACTTC
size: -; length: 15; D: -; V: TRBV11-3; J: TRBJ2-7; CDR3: CASSIMPGPLYEQYF; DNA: TGTGCCAGCAGCATTATGCCGGGACCGCTATACGAGCAGTACTTC
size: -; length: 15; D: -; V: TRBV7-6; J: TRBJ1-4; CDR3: CASSLGIGVDEKLFF; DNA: TGTGCCAGCAGCTTAGGCATAGGGGTGGACGAAAAACTGTTTTTT
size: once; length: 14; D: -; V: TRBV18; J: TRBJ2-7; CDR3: CASSPPGQIYEQYF; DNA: TGTGCCAGCTCACCACCCGGACAGATCTACGAGCAGTACTTC
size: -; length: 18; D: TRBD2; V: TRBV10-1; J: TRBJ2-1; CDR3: CASSEGLAGDYSYNEQFF; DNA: TGCGCCAGCAGTGAGGGACTAGCGGGGGATTACTCCTACAATGAGCAGTTCTTC
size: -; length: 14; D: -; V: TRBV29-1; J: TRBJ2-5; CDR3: CSVYPLTGRETQYF; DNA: TGCAGCGTTTACCCGCTGACAGGGAGGGAGACCCAGTACTTC
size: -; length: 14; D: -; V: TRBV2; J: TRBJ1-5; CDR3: CASSADRFNQPQHF; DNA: TGTGCCAGCAGTGCCGACAGATTCAATCAGCCCCAGCATTTT
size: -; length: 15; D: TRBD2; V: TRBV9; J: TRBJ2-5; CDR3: CASSVGSSGAETQYF; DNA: TGTGCCAGCAGCGTAGGGTCTAGCGGCGCGGAGACCCAGTACTTC
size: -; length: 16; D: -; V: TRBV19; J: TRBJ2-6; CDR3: CASSISKGGGANVLTF; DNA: TGTGCCAGTAGTATTTCGAAGGGTGGTGGGGCCAACGTCCTGACTTTC
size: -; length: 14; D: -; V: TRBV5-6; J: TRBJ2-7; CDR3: CASSLDPRDGEQYF; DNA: TGTGCCAGCAGCTTGGATCCCAGGGATGGCGAGCAGTACTTC
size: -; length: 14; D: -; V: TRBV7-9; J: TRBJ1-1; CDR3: CASSFSGLTLEAFF; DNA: TGTGCCAGCAGCTTCTCCGGCCTAACACTTGAAGCTTTCTTT
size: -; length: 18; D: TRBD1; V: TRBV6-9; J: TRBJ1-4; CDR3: CASSYSEGRGRGNEKLFF; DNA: TGTGCCAGCAGTTATTCGGAGGGCAGGGGGCGCGGTAATGAAAAACTGTTTTTT
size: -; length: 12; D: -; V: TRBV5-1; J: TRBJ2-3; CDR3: CASSSVPGVIYF; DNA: TGCGCCAGCAGCTCAGTTCCAGGGGTTATCTATTTT
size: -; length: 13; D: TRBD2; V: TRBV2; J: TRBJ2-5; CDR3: CASSSGRSETQYF; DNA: TGTGCCAGCAGTAGCGGGAGAAGCGAGACCCAGTACTTC
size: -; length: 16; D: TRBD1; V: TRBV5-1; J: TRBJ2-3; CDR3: CASSQQGQISTDTQYF; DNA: TGCGCCAGCAGCCAACAGGGGCAAATAAGCACAGATACGCAGTATTTT
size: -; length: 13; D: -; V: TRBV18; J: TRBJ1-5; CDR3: CASSLQGNQPQHF; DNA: TGTGCCAGCTCACTACAGGGCAATCAGCCCCAGCATTTT
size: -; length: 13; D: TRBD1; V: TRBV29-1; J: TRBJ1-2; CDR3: CSVRTGGYYGYTF; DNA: TGCAGCGTACGGACAGGGGGCTACTATGGCTACACCTTC
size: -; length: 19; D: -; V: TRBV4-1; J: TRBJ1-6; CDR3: CASSQEEGQSSSYNSPLHF; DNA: TGCGCCAGCAGCCAAGAAGAGGGGCAGAGTAGCTCCTATAATTCACCCCTCCACTTT
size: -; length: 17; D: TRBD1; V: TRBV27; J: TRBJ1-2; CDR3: CASSPLRTGGGGYGYTF; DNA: TGTGCCAGCAGTCCCCTCCGCACAGGGGGCGGGGGCTATGGCTACACCTTC
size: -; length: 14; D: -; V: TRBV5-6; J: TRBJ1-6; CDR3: CASTDGRSDSPLHF; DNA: TGTGCCAGCACCGATGGACGTTCTGATTCACCCCTCCACTTT
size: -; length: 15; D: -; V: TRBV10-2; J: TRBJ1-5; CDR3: CASSAMGGVNQPQHF; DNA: TGCGCCAGCAGTGCCATGGGAGGGGTCAATCAGCCCCAGCATTTT
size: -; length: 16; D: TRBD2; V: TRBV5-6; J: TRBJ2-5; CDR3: CASSLYNGRAAETQYF; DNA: TGTGCCAGCAGCTTGTATAACGGGAGGGCCGCAGAGACCCAGTACTTC
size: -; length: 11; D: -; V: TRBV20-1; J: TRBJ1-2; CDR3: CSARANYGYTF; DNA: TGCAGTGCTAGAGCTAACTATGGCTACACCTTC
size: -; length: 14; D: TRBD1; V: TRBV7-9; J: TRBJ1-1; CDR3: CASSTSDRGPEAFF; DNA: TGTGCCAGCAGTACTAGCGACAGGGGGCCTGAAGCTTTCTTT
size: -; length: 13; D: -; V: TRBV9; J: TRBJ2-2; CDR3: CASSVASAGELFF; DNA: TGTGCCAGCAGCGTAGCGTCGGCGGGGGAGCTGTTTTTT
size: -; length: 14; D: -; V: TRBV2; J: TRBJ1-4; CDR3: CASGNRVLNEKLFF; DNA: TGTGCCAGCGGCAACAGGGTCCTTAATGAAAAACTGTTTTTT
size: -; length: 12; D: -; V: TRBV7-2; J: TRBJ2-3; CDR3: CASSLEVDTQYF; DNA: TGTGCCAGCAGCTTGGAAGTAGATACGCAGTATTTT
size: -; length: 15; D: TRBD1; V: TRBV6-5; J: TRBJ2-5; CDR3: CASSPGTVTKETQYF; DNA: TGTGCCAGCAGCCCCGGGACAGTGACCAAAGAGACCCAGTACTTC
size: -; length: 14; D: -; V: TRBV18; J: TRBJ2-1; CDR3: CASFPTTPGNEQFF; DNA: TGTGCCAGCTTTCCCACAACCCCAGGAAATGAGCAGTTCTTC
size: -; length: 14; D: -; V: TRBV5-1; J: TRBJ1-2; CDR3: CASSLESGREGYTF; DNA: TGCGCCAGCAGCTTGGAAAGCGGCAGGGAAGGCTACACCTTC
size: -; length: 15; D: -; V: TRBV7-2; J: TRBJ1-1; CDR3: CASSLVSGVNTEAFF; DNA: TGTGCCAGCAGCTTAGTTTCCGGGGTAAACACTGAAGCTTTCTTT
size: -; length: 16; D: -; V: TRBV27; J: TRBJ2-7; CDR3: CASSLMPAAGAGEQYF; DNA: TGTGCCAGCAGTTTAATGCCCGCCGCAGGGGCGGGGGAGCAGTACTTC
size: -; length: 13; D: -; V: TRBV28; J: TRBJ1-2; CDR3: CASRIRGPLGYTF; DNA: TGTGCCAGCAGGATTCGGGGGCCGTTGGGCTACACCTTC
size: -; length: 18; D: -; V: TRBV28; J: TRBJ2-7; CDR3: CASSYPLRLPEPTYEQYF; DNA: TGTGCCAGCAGTTACCCCCTCCGATTACCCGAGCCTACCTACGAGCAGTACTTC
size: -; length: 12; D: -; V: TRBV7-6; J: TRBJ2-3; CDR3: CASSQQTDTQYF; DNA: TGTGCCAGCAGCCAACAAACAGATACGCAGTATTTT
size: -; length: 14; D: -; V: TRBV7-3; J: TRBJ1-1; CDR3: CASSLKGTNTEAFF; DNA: TGTGCCAGCAGCTTAAAGGGGACGAACACTGAAGCTTTCTTT
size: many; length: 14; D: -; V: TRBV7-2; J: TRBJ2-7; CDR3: CASSPRRGVDEQYF; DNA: TGTGCCAGCAGCCCCCGCCGGGGCGTCGACGAGCAGTACTTC
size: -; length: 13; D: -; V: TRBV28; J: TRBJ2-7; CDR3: CASRGQRVDEQYF; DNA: TGTGCCAGCAGGGGACAGCGGGTCGACGAGCAGTACTTC
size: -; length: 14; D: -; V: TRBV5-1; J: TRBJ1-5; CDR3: CASSLVGGNQPQHF; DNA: TGCGCCAGCAGCTTGGTAGGAGGCAATCAGCCCCAGCATTTT
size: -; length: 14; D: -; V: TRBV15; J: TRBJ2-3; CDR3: CATSRDQAPNTQYF; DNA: TGTGCCACCAGCAGAGATCAGGCCCCTAATACGCAGTATTTT